The T cell receptor beta chain under discussion was sequenced for a study of CD8 T cells in Susac syndrome. Both CD4+ and CD8+ T cells were negatively isolated, and TEMRA cells underwent FACS enrichment. Germline CDR1 reads SQVTM; CDR2 reads ANQGSEA. The CDR3 sequence is 12 residues long. Deletions cut 7 bases from V and 0 bases from J, with 10 bases between. Reverse transcription of about 0.5 to 1 ug RNA used random hexamers. TCRdb re-analysed the immunoSEQ multiplex PCR reads in MiXCR, keeping a single row per CDR3 protein. Of approximately 130,000 distinct CDR3 sequences listed, approximately 89% are singletons.

The source of this sequence is a human donor with multiple sclerosis. V and J are TRBV29-1 and TRBJ2-7, with unresolved D. Material: CD8+ T cells from PBMCs. The CDR3 region has the DNA TGCAGCGCCCTTGCCATCTCCTACGAGCAGTACTTC. Translated: CSALAISYEQYF.